This T cell receptor beta chain was profiled in a study of vaccination effects on CD4 cells after COVID-19. The overall study: Everyone in the study got two shots of either the BNT162b2 or mRNA-1273 vaccine.

This CDR3 is 15 amino acids long. Trimming cost V 3 bases and J 2 bases, with 8 bases left between them. CDR1 LNHDA and CDR2 SQIVND come from the germline V gene (reference sequence). ViraFEST expansion of antigen-specific CD4+ T cells with viral peptide pools preceded sequencing. When around 10 days of culture had elapsed, CD4+ T cells were isolated. In the vaccine recipients, nucleocapsid antibodies were negative and there was no prior SARS-CoV-2 infection. Half the medium was swapped for IL-2 medium on days 3 and 7. The table came from immunoSEQ multiplex PCR; TCRdb's copy has only in-frame clones and leaves some out. The sample holds tens of thousands of clones, nearly 80% seen once. A word on this clone: No antigen is known for it.

The genes are TRBV19 and TRBJ2-6; D remains unclear. The sequences come from CD4+ T cells from PBMCs cultured with HCoV-OC43 spike peptides, collected before COVID-19 vaccination. Described subset: HCoV-OC43 spike overlapping peptide pool stimulation. The receptor was isolated from a human donor who received a COVID-19 vaccine. This CDR3 is CASSINNPGANVLTF. Written as DNA, the CDR3 is TGTGCCAGTAGTATTAATAACCCTGGGGCCAACGTCCTGACTTTC.